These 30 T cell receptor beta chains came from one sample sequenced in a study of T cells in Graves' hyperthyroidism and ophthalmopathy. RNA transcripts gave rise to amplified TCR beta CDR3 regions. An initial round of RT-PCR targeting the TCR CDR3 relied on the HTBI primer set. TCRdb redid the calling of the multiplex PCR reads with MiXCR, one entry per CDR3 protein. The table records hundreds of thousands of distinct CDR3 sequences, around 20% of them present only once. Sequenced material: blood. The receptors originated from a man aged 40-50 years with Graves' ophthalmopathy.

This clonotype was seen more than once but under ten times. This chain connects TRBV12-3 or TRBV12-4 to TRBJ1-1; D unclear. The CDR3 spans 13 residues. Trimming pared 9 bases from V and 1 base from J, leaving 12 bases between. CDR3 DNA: TGTGCCAGTACCGTACGCGCGAACACTGAAGCTTTCTTT. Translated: CASTVRANTEAFF.

The CDR3 loop is CASSPPPATGGRLYTIYF. The CDR3 DNA is TGTGCCAGCTCGCCCCCCCCCGCGACAGGGGGTCGTTTGTACACCATATATTTT. The rearrangement uses TRBV6-2 or TRBV6-3 and TRBJ1-3; 9 positions agree with TRBD1. Germline V gene lookup returns CDR1 MNHEY and CDR2 SVGEGT. The J segment lost 8 bases and the V segment lost 8 bases, leaving 22 bases of the junction unmatched. The CDR3 runs to 18 residues.

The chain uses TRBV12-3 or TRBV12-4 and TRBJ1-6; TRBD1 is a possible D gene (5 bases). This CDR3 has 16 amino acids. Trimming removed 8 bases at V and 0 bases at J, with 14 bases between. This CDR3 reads CASGRDRRSYNSPLHF. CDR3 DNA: TGTGCCAGCGGTCGGGACCGCCGCTCCTATAATTCACCCCTCCACTTT.

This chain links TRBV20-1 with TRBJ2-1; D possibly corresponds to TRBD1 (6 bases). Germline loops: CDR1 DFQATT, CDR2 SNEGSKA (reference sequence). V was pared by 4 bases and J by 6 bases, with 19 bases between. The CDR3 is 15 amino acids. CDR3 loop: CSANEGVASLNEQFF. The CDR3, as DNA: TGCAGTGCTAACGAGGGGGTTGCTAGTCTCAATGAGCAGTTCTTC.

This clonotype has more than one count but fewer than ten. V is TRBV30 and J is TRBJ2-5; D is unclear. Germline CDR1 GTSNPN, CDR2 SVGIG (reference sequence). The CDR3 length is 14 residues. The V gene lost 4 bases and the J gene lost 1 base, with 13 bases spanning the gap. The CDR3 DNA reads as TGTGCCTGGACCAGAAACGGGCCCCAAGAGACCCAGTACTTC. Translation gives CAWTRNGPQETQYF.

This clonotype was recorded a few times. CDR3 region: CATLAASSYNEQFF. In DNA, the CDR3 is TGTGCCACCCTAGCTGCTAGCTCCTACAATGAGCAGTTCTTC. This rearrangement joins TRBV13 to TRBJ2-1, with D perhaps TRBD2 (5 bases). This CDR3 is built from 14 residues. Looked up from germline, CDR1 is PRHDT and CDR2 is FYEKMQ (reference sequence). Trimming pared 10 bases from V and 0 bases from J, leaving 13 bases between.

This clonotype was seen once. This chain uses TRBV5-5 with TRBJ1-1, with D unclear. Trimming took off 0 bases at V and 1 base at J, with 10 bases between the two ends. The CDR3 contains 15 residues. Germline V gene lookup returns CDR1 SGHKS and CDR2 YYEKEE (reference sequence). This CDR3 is CASSLGHISNTEAFF. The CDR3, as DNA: TGTGCCAGCAGCTTGGGACATATATCGAACACTGAAGCTTTCTTT.

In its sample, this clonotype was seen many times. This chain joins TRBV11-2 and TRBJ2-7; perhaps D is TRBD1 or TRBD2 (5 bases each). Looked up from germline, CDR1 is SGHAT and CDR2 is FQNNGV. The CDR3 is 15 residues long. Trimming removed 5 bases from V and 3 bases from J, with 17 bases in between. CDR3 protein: CASSPTGTHNYEQYF. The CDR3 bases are TGTGCCAGCAGCCCTACCGGGACCCATAACTACGAGCAGTACTTC.

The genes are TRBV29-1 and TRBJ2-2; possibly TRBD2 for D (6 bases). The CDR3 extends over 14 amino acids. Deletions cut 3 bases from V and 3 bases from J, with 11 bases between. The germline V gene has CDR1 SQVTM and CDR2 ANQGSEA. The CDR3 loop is CSVDGGTYTGELFF. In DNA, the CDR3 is TGCAGCGTTGACGGGGGTACCTACACCGGGGAGCTGTTTTTT.

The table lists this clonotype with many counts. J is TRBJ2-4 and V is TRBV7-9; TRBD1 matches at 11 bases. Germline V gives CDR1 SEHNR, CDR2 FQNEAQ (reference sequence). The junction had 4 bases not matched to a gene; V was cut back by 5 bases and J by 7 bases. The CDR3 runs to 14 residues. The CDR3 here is CASSRTGGANIQYF. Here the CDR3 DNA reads TGTGCCAGCAGCCGGACAGGGGGCGCGAACATTCAGTACTTC. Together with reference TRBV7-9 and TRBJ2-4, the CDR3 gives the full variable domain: DTGVSQNPRHKITKRGQNVTFRCDPISEHNRLYWYRQTLGQGPEFLTYFQNEAQLEKSRLLSDRFSAERPKGSFSTLEIQRTEQGDSAMYLCASSRTGGANIQYFGAGTRLSVL.

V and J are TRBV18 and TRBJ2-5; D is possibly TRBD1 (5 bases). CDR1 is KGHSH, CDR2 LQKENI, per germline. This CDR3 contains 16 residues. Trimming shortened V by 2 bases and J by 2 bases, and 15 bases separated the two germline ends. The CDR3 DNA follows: TGTGCCAGCTCACCATTTCCAGCCAGGGCGCAAGAGACCCAGTACTTC. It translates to CASSPFPARAQETQYF.

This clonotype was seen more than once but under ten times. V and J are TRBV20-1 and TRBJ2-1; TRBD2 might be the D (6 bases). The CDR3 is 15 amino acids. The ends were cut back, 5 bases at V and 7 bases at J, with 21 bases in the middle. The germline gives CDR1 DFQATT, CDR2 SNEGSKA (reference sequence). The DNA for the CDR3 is TGCAGTGCTGAGCCGGGGGATAGGGAAGGAAATGAGCAGTTCTTC. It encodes CSAEPGDREGNEQFF.

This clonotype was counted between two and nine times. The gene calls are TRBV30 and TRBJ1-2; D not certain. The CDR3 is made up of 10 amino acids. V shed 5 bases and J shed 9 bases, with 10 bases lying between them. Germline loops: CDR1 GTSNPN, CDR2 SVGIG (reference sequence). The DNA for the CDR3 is TGTGCCTGGCGCGGGATTCGCTACACCTTC. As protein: CAWRGIRYTF.

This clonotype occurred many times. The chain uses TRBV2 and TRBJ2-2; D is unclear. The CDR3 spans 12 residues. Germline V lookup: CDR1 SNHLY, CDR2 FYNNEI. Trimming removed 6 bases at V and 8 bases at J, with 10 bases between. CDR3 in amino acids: CASSHSWGELFF. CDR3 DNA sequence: TGTGCCAGCAGCCATAGTTGGGGGGAGCTGTTTTTT.

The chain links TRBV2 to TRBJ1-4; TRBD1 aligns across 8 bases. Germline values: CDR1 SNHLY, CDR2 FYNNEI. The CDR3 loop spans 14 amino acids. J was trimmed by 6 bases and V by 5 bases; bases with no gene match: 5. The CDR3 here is CASSPRQGYEKLFF. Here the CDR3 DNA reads TGTGCCAGCAGTCCCAGACAGGGGTATGAAAAACTGTTTTTT.

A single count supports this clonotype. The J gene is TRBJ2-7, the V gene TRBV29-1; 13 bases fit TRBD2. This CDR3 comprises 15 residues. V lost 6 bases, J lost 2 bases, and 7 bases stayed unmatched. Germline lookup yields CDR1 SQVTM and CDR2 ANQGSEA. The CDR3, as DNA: TGCAGCGTGGCCGGGACTAGCGGGGCCACCTACGAGCAGTACTTC. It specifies CSVAGTSGATYEQYF.

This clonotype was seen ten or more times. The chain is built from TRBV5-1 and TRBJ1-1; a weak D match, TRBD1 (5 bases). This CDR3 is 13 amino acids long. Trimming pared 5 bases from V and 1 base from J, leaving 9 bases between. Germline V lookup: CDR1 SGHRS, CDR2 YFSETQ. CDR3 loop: CASSTGENTEAFF. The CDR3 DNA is TGCGCCAGCAGTACGGGGGAGAACACTGAAGCTTTCTTT.

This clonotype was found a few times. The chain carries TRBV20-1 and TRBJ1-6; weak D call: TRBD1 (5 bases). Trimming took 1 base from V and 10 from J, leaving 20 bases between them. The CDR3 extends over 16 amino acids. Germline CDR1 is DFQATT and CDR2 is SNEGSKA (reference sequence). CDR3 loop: CSARGGSGDGRSPLHF. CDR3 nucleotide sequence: TGCAGTGCTAGAGGAGGTAGTGGGGACGGACGATCACCCCTCCACTTT.

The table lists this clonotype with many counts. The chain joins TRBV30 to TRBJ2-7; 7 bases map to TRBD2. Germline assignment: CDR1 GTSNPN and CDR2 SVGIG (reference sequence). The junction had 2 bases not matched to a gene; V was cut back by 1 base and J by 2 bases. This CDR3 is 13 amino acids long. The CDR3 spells CAWSGGSPYEQYF. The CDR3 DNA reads TGTGCCTGGAGTGGCGGGAGCCCCTACGAGCAGTACTTC.

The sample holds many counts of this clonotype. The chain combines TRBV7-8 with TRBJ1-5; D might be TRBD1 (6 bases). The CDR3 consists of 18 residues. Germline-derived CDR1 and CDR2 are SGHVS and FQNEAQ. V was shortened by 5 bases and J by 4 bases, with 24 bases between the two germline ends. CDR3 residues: CASSQYTTTGSINQPQHF. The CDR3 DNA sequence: TGTGCCAGCAGCCAGTATACGACGACAGGAAGTATAAATCAGCCCCAGCATTTT.

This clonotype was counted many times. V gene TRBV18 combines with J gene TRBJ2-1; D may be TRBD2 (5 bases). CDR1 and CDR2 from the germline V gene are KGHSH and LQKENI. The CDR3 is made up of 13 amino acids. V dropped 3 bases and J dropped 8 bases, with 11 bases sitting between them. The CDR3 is CASSPGEGYEQFF. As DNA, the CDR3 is TGTGCCAGCTCACCCGGTGAGGGTTATGAGCAGTTCTTC.

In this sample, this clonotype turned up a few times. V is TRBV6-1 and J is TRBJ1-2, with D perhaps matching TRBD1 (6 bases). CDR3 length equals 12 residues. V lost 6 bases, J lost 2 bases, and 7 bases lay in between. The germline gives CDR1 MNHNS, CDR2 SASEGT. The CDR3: CASSTGNYGYTF. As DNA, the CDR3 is TGTGCCAGCAGCACAGGGAACTATGGCTACACCTTC.

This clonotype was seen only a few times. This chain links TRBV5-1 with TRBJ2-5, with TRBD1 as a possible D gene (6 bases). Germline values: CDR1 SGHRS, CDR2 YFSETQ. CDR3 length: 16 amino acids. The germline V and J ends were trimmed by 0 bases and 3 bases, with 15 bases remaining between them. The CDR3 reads CASSLAPRQVKETQYF. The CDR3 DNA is TGCGCCAGCAGCTTGGCTCCGCGACAGGTTAAAGAGACCCAGTACTTC.

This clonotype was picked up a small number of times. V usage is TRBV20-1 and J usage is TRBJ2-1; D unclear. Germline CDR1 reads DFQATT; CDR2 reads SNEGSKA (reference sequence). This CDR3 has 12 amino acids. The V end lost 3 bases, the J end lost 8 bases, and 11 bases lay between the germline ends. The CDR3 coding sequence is TGCAGTGCTAGCCCCCACATGCATGAGCAGTTCTTC. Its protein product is CSASPHMHEQFF.

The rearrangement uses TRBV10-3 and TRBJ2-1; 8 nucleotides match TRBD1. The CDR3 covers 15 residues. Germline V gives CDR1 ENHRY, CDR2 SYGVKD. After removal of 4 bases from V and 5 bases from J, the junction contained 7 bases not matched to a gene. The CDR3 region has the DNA TGTGCCATCAGTGTCCTGGACAGGGTTGACAATGAGCAGTTCTTC. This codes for CAISVLDRVDNEQFF.

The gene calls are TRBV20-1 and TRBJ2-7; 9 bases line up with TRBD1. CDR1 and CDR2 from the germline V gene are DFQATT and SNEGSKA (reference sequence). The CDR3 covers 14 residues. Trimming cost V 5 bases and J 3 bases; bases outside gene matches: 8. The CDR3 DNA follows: TGCAGTGCTCCTCCCCCGGACAGGGGCTACGAGCAGTACTTC. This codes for CSAPPPDRGYEQYF.

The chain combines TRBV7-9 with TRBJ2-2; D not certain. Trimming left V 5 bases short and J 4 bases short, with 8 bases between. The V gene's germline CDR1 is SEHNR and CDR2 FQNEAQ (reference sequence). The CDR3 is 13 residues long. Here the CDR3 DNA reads TGTGCCAGCAGCCCGTCTGCCACCGGGGAGCTGTTTTTT. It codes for CASSPSATGELFF.

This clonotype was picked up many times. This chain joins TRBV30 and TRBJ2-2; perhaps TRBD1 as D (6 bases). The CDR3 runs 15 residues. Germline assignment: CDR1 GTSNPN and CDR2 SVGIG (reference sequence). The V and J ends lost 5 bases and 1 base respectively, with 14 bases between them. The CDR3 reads CAWLRGGMNTGELFF. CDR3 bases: TGTGCCTGGCTGAGAGGGGGAATGAACACCGGGGAGCTGTTTTTT. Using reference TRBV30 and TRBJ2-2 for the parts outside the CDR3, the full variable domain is SQTIHQWPATLVQPVGSPLSLECTVEGTSNPNLYWYRQAAGRGLQLLFYSVGIGQISSEVPQNLSASRPQDRQFILSSKKLLLSDSGFYLCAWLRGGMNTGELFFGEGSRLTVL.

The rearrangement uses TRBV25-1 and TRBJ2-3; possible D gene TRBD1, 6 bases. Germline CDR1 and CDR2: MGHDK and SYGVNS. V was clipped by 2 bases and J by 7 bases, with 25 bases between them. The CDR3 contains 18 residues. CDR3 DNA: TGTGCCAGCAGTGAAAGATGGGGTCGTCCAGGGGAACTAAATACGCAGTATTTT. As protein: CASSERWGRPGELNTQYF.

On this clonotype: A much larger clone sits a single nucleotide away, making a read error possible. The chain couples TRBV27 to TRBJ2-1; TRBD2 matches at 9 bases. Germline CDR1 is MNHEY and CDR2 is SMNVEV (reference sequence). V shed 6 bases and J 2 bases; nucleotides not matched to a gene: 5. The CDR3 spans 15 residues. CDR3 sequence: CASSPASGAYNEQFF. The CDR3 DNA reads TGTGCCAGCAGCCCCGCTAGCGGGGCCTACAATGAGCAGTTCTTC.